This T cell receptor beta chain was captured by sequencing in a study of blood T cells in healthy people across ages. Findings and caveats of the study: Without sorted subsets, naive and antigen-experienced compartments could not be conclusively compared. Fewer expanded clones and more diversity marked long-lived versus aged donors. Per-million-T-cell TCR beta diversity fell roughly linearly with age.

This clonotype was observed a few times. The antigen remains undetermined. The authors ran a second PCR of roughly 6 to 12 cycles using a sample-barcoded 5' primer and a J-beta primer mix. TCRdb re-derived calls from the 5' RACE reads in MiXCR, one entry per CDR3 protein. Among about 1.5 million distinct CDR3 sequences listed, 42% were seen once. Ten milliliters of peripheral blood were drawn from each donor into EDTA-treated tubes. The germline CDR1 and CDR2 sequences are DFQATT and SNEGSKA (reference sequence). The V end lost 5 bases, the J end lost 1 base, and 9 bases lay between the germline ends. This CDR3 has 12 residues.

The sequence derives from a woman aged 18-29 years in good health. Sequenced input: blood. The rearrangement uses TRBV20-1 and TRBJ2-7, with a possible D match to TRBD1 (5 bases). CDR3 DNA: TGCAGTGCTCCGGACATATCCTACGAGCAGTACTTC. The encoded protein is CSAPDISYEQYF.